Listed below are T cell receptor beta chains from one sample, sequenced in a study of cytomegalovirus exposure and HLA in healthy donors. Assay used: immunoSEQ multiplex PCR; TCRdb lists only in-frame clones, some missing. The profile covers 150,000 to 200,000 clones, with 75% to 90% appearing a single time and 7.5% to 10% taken by the ten largest. The specimen sequenced was PBMCs. The receptors were sampled from a young man in good health and CMV-seropositive. CDR3s include the opening cysteine and the closing phenylalanine or tryptophan. D genes are given only for firm matches. Expanded clones are given a class, and other clones once, few, many or no size at all.

D: TRBD2; J: TRBJ2-1; V: TRBV5-5; size: NA; CDR3: CASSLDFAGGSSYNEQFF; DNA: TGTGCCAGCAGCTTGGATTTTGCGGGGGGAAGCTCCTACAATGAGCAGTTCTTC
D: TRBD1; J: TRBJ1-6; V: TRBV6-5; size: NA; CDR3: CASSYQGGSPLHF; DNA: TGTGCCAGCAGTTACCAGGGGGGATCACCCCTCCACTTT
D: TRBD1; J: TRBJ2-7; V: TRBV29-1; size: NA; CDR3: CSVRDSPYEQYF; DNA: TGCAGCGTTCGGGACAGTCCCTACGAGCAGTACTTC
D: TRBD1; J: TRBJ1-5; V: TRBV6-1; size: NA; CDR3: CASSGRTGQYNQPQHF; DNA: TGTGCCAGCAGTGGGCGGACAGGGCAATATAATCAGCCCCAGCATTTT
D: TRBD1; J: TRBJ2-7; V: TRBV7-3; size: NA; CDR3: CASSSSPGTETQYF; DNA: TGTGCCAGCAGCTCCAGCCCCGGGACAGAAACGCAGTACTTC
D: NA; J: TRBJ1-5; V: TRBV6-1; size: NA; CDR3: CASRQQVNQPQHF; DNA: TGTGCCAGCAGACAACAGGTGAATCAGCCCCAGCATTTT
D: TRBD1; J: TRBJ1-2; V: TRBV7-8; size: NA; CDR3: CASSPPTGGGYTF; DNA: TGTGCCAGCAGCCCACCTACAGGGGGAGGCTACACCTTC
D: NA; J: TRBJ2-3; V: TRBV7-9; size: NA; CDR3: CASSLASGTDTQYF; DNA: TGTGCCAGCAGCTTAGCTAGCGGCACAGATACGCAGTATTTT
D: TRBD1; J: TRBJ2-5; V: TRBV7-9; size: NA; CDR3: CASSWTGAAETQYF; DNA: TGTGCCAGCAGCTGGACAGGGGCGGCGGAGACCCAGTACTTC
D: TRBD2; J: TRBJ2-7; V: TRBV27; size: NA; CDR3: CASSSGGGHEQYF; DNA: TGTGCCAGCAGTTCGGGGGGGGGCCACGAGCAGTACTTC
D: NA; J: TRBJ1-2; V: TRBV6-1; size: NA; CDR3: CASSNWGQHYGYTF; DNA: TGTGCCAGCAGTAATTGGGGACAACACTATGGCTACACCTTC
D: NA; J: TRBJ1-1; V: TRBV5-1; size: NA; CDR3: CASSLGDGRTTMNTEAFF; DNA: TGCGCCAGCAGCTTGGGGGACGGAAGGACTACGATGAACACTGAAGCTTTCTTT
D: TRBD2; J: TRBJ2-1; V: TRBV14; size: NA; CDR3: CASSQDPAGVNEQFF; DNA: TGTGCCAGCAGCCAAGATCCAGCGGGGGTGAATGAGCAGTTCTTC
D: NA; J: TRBJ1-1; V: TRBV11-3; size: once; CDR3: CASSLGRQTEAFF; DNA: TGTGCCAGCAGCTTAGGACGACAGACTGAAGCTTTCTTT
D: NA; J: TRBJ2-7; V: TRBV6-6; size: once; CDR3: CASSYAAGYYEQYF; DNA: TGTGCCAGCAGTTACGCGGCAGGGTACTACGAGCAGTACTTC
D: NA; J: TRBJ2-7; V: TRBV7-9; size: NA; CDR3: CSSSLDAFEQYF; DNA: TGTTCCAGCAGCTTAGATGCGTTCGAGCAGTACTTC